Included here is one T cell receptor beta chain sequence, with context. V dropped 0 bases and J dropped 5 bases, with 7 bases sitting between them. Germline CDR1 reads LNHDA; CDR2 reads SQIVND (reference sequence). The CDR3 loop spans 13 amino acids. This entry comes from a study of blood T cell repertoires in COVID-19. Background on the study: Samples representing acute and convalescent COVID-19 were sourced from the United States, Italy and Spain.

Profiling relied on immunoSEQ multiplex PCR, and the TCRdb table lists in-frame clones only, not all of them. The sample lists about 220,000 clones, around 82% seen once, with around 3.5% in the top ten. The chain combines TRBV19 with TRBJ1-2; D unclear. The sample was peripheral blood. The sequence derives from a woman aged 80 or older with acute or convalescent COVID-19. The CDR3 reads CASSIDTEYGYTF. In DNA form, the CDR3 reads TGTGCCAGTAGTATAGATACGGAGTATGGCTACACCTTC. Combining the CDR3 with reference TRBV19 and TRBJ1-2 gives the whole variable domain DGGITQSPKYLFRKEGQNVTLSCEQNLNHDAMYWYRQDPGQGLRLIYYSQIVNDFQKGDIAEGYSVSREKKESFPLTVTSAQKNPTAFYLCASSIDTEYGYTFGSGTRLTVV.